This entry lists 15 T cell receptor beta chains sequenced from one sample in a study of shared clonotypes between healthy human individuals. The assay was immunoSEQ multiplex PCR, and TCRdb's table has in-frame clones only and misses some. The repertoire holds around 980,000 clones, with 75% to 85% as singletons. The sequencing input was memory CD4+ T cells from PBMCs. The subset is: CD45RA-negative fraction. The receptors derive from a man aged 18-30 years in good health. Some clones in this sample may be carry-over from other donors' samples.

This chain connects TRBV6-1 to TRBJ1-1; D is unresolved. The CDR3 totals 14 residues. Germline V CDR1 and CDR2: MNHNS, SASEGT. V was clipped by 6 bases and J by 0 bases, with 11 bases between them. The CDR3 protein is CASRARNMNTEAFF. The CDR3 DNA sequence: TGTGCCAGCAGGGCGAGGAATATGAACACTGAAGCTTTCTTT.

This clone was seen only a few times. The CDR3 DNA is TGTGCCAGCACGGCCAGGGGTGGTGCAACTAATGAAAAACTGTTTTTT. Protein: CASTARGGATNEKLFF. The chain combines TRBV27 with TRBJ1-4, with a weak D call TRBD1 (6 bases). V lost 7 bases, J lost 0 bases, and 15 bases lay in between. Germline CDR1 MNHEY, CDR2 SMNVEV (reference sequence). The CDR3 extends over 16 amino acids.

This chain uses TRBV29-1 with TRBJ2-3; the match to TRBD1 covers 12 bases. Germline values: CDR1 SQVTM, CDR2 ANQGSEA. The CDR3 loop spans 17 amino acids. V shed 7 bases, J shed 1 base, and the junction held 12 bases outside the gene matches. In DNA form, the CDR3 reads TGCAGCGCCTACGGGGGACAGGGGGCCGTAGGCACAGATACGCAGTATTTT. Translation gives CSAYGGQGAVGTDTQYF.

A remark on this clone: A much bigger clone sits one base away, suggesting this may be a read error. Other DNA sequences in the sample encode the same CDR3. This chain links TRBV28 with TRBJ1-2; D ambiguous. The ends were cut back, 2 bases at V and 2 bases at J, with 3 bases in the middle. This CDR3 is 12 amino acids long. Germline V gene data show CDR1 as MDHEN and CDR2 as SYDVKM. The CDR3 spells CASSLQNYGYTF. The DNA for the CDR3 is TGTGCCAGCAGTTTACAAAACTATGGCTACACCTTC.

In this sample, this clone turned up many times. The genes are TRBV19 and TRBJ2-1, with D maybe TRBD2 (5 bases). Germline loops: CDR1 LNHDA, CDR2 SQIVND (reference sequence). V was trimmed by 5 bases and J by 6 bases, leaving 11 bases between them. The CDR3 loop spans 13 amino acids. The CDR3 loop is CASSRGYLNEQFF. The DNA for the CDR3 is TGTGCCAGTAGTCGGGGATACCTCAATGAGCAGTTCTTC.

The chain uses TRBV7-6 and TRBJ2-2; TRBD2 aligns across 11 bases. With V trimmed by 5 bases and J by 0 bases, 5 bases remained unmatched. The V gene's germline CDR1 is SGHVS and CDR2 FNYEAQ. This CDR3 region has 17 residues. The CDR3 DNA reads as TGTGCCAGCAGCCTTCCTAGCGGGAGGTCGAACACCGGGGAGCTGTTTTTT. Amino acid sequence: CASSLPSGRSNTGELFF.

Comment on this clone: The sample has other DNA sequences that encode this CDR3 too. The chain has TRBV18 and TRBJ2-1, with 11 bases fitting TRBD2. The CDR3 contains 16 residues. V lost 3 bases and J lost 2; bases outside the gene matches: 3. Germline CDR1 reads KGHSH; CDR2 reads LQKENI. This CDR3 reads CASSPGLAGAYNEQFF. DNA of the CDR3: TGTGCCAGCTCACCTGGACTAGCGGGCGCCTACAATGAGCAGTTCTTC. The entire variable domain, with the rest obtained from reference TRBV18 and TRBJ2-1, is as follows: NAGVMQNPRHLVRRRGQEARLRCSPMKGHSHVYWYRQLPEEGLKFMVYLQKENIIDESGMPKERFSAEFPKEGPSILRIQQVVRGDSAAYFCASSPGLAGAYNEQFFGPGTRLTVL.

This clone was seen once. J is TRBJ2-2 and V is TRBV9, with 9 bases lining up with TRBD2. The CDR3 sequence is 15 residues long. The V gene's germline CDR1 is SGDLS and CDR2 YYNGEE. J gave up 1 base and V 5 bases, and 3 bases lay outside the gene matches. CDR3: CASSETSGNTGELFF. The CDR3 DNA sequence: TGTGCCAGCAGTGAGACTAGCGGGAACACCGGGGAGCTGTTTTTT.

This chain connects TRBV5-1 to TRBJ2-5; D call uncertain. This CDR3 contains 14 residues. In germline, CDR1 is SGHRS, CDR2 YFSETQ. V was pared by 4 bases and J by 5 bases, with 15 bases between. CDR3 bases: TGCGCCAGCAGCCCGCGTGGGCTTGTGGAGACCCAGTACTTC. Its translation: CASSPRGLVETQYF.

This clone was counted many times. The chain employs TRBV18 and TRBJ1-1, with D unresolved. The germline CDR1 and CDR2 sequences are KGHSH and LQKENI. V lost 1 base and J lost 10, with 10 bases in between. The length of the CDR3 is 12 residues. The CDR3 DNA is TGTGCCAGCTCACCACAATCTGAAGGAGCTTTCTTT. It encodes CASSPQSEGAFF.

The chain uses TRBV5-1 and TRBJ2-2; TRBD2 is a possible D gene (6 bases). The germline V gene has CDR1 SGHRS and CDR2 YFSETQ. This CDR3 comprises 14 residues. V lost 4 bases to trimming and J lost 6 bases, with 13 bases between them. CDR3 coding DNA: TGCGCCAGCAGCCTCGACGGCGGGGCCGGGGAGCTGTTTTTT. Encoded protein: CASSLDGGAGELFF.

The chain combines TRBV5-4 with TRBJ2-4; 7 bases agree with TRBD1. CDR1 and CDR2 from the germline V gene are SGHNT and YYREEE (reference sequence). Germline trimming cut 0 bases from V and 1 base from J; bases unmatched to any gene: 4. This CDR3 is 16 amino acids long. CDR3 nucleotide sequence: TGTGCCAGCAGCTTGGAGGGGGACAGCGCCAAAAACATTCAGTACTTC. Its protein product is CASSLEGDSAKNIQYF.

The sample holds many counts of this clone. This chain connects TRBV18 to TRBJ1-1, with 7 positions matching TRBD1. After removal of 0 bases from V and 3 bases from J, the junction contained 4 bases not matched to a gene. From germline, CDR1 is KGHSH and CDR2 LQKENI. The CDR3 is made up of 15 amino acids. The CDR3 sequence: CASSPPQGVHTEAFF. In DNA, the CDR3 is TGTGCCAGCTCACCACCGCAGGGGGTCCACACTGAAGCTTTCTTT.

CDR3 DNA: TGTGCCAGCAGCTTGTCCCCTAATGAGCAGTTCTTC. Amino acids: CASSLSPNEQFF. The chain employs TRBV7-9 and TRBJ2-1, with D unresolved. V lost 3 bases and J lost 7, with 7 bases in between. The germline V gene has CDR1 SEHNR and CDR2 FQNEAQ (reference sequence). The CDR3 runs 12 residues.

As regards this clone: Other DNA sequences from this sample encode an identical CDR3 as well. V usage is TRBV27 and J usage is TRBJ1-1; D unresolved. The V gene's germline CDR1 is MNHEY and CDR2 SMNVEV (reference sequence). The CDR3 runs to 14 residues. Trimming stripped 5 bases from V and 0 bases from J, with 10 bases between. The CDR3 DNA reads TGTGCCAGCAGTCCCGACCGACTGAACACTGAAGCTTTCTTT. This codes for CASSPDRLNTEAFF.